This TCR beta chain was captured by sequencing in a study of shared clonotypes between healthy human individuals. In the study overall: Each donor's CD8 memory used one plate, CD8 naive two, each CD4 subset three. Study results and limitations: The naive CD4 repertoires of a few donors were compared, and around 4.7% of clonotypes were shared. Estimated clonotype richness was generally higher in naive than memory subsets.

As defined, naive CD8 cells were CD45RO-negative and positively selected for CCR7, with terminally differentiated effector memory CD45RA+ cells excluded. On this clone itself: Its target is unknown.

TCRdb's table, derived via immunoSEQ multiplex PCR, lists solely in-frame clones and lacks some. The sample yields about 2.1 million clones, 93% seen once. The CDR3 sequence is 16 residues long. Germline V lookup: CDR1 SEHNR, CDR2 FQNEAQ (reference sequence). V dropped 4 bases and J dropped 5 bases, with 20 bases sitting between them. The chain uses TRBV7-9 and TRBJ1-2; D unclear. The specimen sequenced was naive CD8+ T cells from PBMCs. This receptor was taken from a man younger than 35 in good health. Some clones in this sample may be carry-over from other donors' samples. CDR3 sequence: CASSSRRELALYGYTF. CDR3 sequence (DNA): TGTGCCAGCAGCTCTCGACGGGAGCTCGCTTTGTATGGCTACACCTTC.